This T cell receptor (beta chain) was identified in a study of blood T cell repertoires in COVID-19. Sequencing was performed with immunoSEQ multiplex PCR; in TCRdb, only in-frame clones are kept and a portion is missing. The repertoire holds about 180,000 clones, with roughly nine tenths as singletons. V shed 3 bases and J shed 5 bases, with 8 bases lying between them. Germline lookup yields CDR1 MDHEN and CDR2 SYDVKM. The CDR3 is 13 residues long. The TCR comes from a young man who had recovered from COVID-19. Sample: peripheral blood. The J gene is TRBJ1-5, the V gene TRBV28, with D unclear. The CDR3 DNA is TGTGCCAGCAGTTTTCTGCGGGATCAGCCCCAGCATTTT. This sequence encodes CASSFLRDQPQHF.